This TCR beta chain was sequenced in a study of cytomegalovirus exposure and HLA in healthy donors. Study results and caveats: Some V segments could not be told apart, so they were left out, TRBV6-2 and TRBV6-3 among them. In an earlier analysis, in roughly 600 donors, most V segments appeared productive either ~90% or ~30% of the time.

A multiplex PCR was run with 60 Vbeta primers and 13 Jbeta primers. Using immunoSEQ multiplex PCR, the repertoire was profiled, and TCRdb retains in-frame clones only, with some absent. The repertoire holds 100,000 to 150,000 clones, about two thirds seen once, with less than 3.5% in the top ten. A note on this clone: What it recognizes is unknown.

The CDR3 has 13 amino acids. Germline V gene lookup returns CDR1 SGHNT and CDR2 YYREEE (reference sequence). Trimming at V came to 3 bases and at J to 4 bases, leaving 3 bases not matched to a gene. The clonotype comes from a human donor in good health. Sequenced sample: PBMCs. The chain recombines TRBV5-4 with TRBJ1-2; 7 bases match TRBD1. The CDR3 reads CASSSTGFYGYTF. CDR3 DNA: TGTGCCAGCAGCTCGACAGGGTTCTATGGCTACACCTTC.